This TCR beta chain stems from a study of prognosis after radiotherapy for stage I lung cancer. Study details: Distant metastases after radiotherapy occurred in a few patients at a median of roughly 7 months; over 14 showed no significant progression.

This clonotype showed up many times. Multiplex PCR, run in two rounds, amplified TCR beta CDR3 from genomic DNA. First-round PCR, the initial amplification, used primers specific to each TRBV and TRBJ gene. TCRdb independently ran MiXCR on the multiplex PCR reads; one entry per CDR3 protein. The table records approximately 35,000 distinct CDR3 sequences, 32% of them present only once. V was clipped by 6 bases and J by 7 bases, with 10 bases between them. There are 13 residues in the CDR3. The germline gives CDR1 MNHEY, CDR2 SMNVEV (reference sequence). The clonotype originates from a donor over 45 with non-small cell lung cancer. Sequencing was performed on PBMCs, taken before or after stereotactic body radiation therapy (not recorded which). The chain uses TRBV27 and TRBJ1-6; tentatively, D is TRBD1 (6 bases). The CDR3 loop reads CASRWGLNSPLHF. The CDR3 DNA follows: TGTGCCAGCAGGTGGGGGCTGAATTCACCCCTCCACTTT.